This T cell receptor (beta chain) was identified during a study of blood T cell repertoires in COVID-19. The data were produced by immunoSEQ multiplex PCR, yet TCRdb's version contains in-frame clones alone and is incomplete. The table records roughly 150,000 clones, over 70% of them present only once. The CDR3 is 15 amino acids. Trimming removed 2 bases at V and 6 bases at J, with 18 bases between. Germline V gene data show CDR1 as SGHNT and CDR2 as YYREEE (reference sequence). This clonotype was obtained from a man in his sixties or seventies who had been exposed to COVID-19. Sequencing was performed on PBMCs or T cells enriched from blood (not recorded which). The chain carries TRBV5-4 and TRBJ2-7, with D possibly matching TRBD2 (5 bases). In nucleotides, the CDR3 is TGTGCCAGCAGCTTAGGACGGGATATTAGTCTCGAGCAGTACTTC. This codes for CASSLGRDISLEQYF.